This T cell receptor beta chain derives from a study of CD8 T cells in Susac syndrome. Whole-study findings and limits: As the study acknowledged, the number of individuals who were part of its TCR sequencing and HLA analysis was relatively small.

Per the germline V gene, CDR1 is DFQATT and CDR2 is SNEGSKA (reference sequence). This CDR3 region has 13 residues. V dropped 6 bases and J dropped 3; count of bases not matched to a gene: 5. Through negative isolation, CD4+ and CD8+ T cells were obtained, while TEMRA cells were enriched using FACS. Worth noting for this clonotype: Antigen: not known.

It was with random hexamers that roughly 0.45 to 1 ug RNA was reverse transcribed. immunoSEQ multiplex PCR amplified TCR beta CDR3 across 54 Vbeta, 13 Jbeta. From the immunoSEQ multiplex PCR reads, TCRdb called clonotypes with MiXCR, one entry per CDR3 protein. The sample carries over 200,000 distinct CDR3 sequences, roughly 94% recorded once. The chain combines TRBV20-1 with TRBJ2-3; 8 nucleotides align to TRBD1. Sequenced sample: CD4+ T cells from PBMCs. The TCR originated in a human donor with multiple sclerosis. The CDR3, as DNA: TGCAGTGCGCCGGGACAGGCAACAGATACGCAGTATTTT. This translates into CSAPGQATDTQYF.